A single sample gave rise to the 11 T cell receptor beta chains below, sequenced in a study of ipilimumab plus nivolumab after autologous stem cell transplantation. The protocol was immunoSEQ multiplex PCR, while the TCRdb copy is restricted to in-frame clones and leaves out a portion. The data show 17,000 or so clones, with around 80% seen just once and roughly 36% held by the top ten. This specimen was PBMCs, taken in a trial of ipilimumab plus nivolumab as post-transplant consolidation. The receptors come from a male donor with diffuse large B-cell lymphoma.

This clone occurred a few times. The chain carries TRBV12-2 and TRBJ2-5. TRBV12-2 is described as a pseudogene. The CDR3 covers 19 residues. The CDR3, as DNA: TGTGCAAGTCGCCCCGTTAATTTGACAAGGGTTAGGCCGTCAGAGACCCAGTACTTC. Its translation is CASRPVNLTRVRPSETQYF.

V usage is TRBV7-9 and J usage is TRBJ1-3, with D unresolved. V was pared by 4 bases and J by 4 bases, with 14 bases between. Germline V lookup: CDR1 SEHNR, CDR2 FQNEAQ (reference sequence). The CDR3 covers 15 residues. CDR3 protein: CASSSMGRIGNTIYF. The CDR3 coding sequence is TGTGCCAGCAGCTCGATGGGAAGAATCGGAAACACCATATATTTT.

CDR3 protein: CASSLAGAPTEAFF. For the CDR3, the DNA is TGTGCCAGCAGCTTGGCTGGGGCACCCACTGAAGCTTTCTTT. V and J are TRBV5-6 and TRBJ1-1; tentatively, D is TRBD1 (5 bases). V was shortened by 0 bases and J by 4 bases, with 10 bases between the two germline ends. The CDR3 runs to 14 residues. The germline V gene encodes CDR1 SGHDT and CDR2 YYEEEE. Supplemented by reference TRBV5-6 and TRBJ1-1, the full variable domain reads DAGVTQSPTHLIKTRGQQVTLRCSPKSGHDTVSWYQQALGQGPQFIFQYYEEEERQRGNFPDRFSGHQFPNYSSELNVNALLLGDSALYLCASSLAGAPTEAFFGQGTRLTVV.

V gene TRBV7-9 combines with J gene TRBJ1-1; the D gene is possibly TRBD1 (6 bases). CDR1 is SEHNR, CDR2 FQNEAQ, per germline (reference sequence). V dropped 3 bases and J dropped 1 base, with 6 bases sitting between them. CDR3 length equals 13 residues. The CDR3 loop is CASSLDRNTEAFF. DNA for the CDR3: TGTGCCAGCAGCTTGGACAGGAACACTGAAGCTTTCTTT.

This clone occurred once. The rearrangement joins TRBV7-9 to TRBJ1-1; D ambiguous. This CDR3 comprises 13 residues. V was cut by 3 bases and J by 3 bases, with 8 bases left in between. Germline CDR1 and CDR2: SEHNR and FQNEAQ (reference sequence). CDR3 loop: CASSFPRDTEAFF. The CDR3 DNA reads as TGTGCCAGCAGCTTCCCCCGGGACACTGAAGCTTTCTTT. The complete variable domain, with remaining parts taken from reference TRBV7-9 and TRBJ1-1, reads DTGVSQNPRHKITKRGQNVTFRCDPISEHNRLYWYRQTLGQGPEFLTYFQNEAQLEKSRLLSDRFSAERPKGSFSTLEIQRTEQGDSAMYLCASSFPRDTEAFFGQGTRLTVV.

The chain joins TRBV5-1 to TRBJ2-4; 7 nucleotides line up with TRBD2. Germline values: CDR1 SGHRS, CDR2 YFSETQ. This CDR3 comprises 18 residues. The V segment lost 2 bases and the J segment 0 bases; nucleotides outside the gene matches: 11. The CDR3 sequence: CASSFGGTASGAKNIQYF. In DNA form, the CDR3 reads TGCGCCAGCAGCTTCGGGGGGACGGCTAGCGGAGCCAAAAACATTCAGTACTTC.

The chain recombines TRBV30 with TRBJ2-5; D may be TRBD1 (5 bases). V lost 3 bases and J lost 9, with 11 bases in between. Germline V gives CDR1 GTSNPN, CDR2 SVGIG (reference sequence). The CDR3 runs 11 residues. CDR3 loop: CAWSGQGAQYF. CDR3 nucleotides: TGTGCCTGGAGCGGGCAAGGGGCCCAGTACTTC.

This chain's CDR3 is CASSLVEQPYTEAFF. DNA of the CDR3: TGTGCCAGCAGCTTGGTTGAACAGCCTTACACTGAAGCTTTCTTT. The V call is TRBV5-4, the J call TRBJ1-1, with no clear D. Germline CDR1 is SGHNT and CDR2 is YYREEE (reference sequence). Trimming shortened V by 0 bases and J by 3 bases, and 12 bases separated the two germline ends. The CDR3 extends over 15 amino acids.

A single count supports this clone. This specimen includes other DNA sequences encoding the same CDR3. J is TRBJ2-3 and V is TRBV7-8; 7 bases fit TRBD1. In germline, CDR1 is SGHVS, CDR2 FQNEAQ. V lost 11 bases, J lost 4 bases, and 9 bases stayed unmatched. There are 13 residues in the CDR3. CDR3 DNA sequence: TGTGCCTGCTCAGGGGGTGGGGCAGATACGCAGTATTTT. Protein product: CACSGGGADTQYF.

This clone was recorded a few times. V is TRBV10-2 and J is TRBJ1-4; 8 bases fit TRBD1. V lost 2 bases and J lost 5; bases outside the gene matches: 4. The CDR3 spans 15 residues. The germline V gene encodes CDR1 WSHSY and CDR2 SAAADI. CDR3 sequence (DNA): TGCGCCAGCAGTGAGCGGACAGGGATGAATGAAAAACTGTTTTTT. It is translated as CASSERTGMNEKLFF.

The chain links TRBV14 to TRBJ1-2, with 7 bases aligning to TRBD1. The CDR3 loop spans 12 amino acids. V was pared by 4 bases and J by 8 bases, with 4 bases of the junction left unmatched. CDR1 is SGHDN and CDR2 is FVKESK in the germline V gene. CDR3: CASSPGQFGYTF. The CDR3 DNA sequence: TGTGCCAGCAGCCCGGGACAGTTCGGCTACACCTTC.